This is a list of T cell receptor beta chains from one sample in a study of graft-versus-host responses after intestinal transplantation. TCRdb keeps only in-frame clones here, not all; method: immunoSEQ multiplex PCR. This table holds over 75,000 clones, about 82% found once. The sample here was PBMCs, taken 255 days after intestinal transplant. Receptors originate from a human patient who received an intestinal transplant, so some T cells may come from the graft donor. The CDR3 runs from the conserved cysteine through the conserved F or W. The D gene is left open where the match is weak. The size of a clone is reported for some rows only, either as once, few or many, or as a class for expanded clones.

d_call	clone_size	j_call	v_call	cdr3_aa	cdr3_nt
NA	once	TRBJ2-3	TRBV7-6	CASSLEAPTDTQYF	TGTGCCAGCAGCTTAGAAGCGCCCACAGATACGCAGTATTTT
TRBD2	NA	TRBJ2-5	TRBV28	CASKTRAGGPEMRETQYF	TGTGCCAGCAAAACTAGAGCGGGGGGGCCCGAGATGCGAGAGACCCAGTACTTC
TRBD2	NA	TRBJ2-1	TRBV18	CASSPGGGQRTEQFF	TGTGCCAGCTCACCCGGCGGGGGGCAGCGGACTGAGCAGTTCTTC
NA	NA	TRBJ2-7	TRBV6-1	CASSEEDPSYEQYF	TGTGCCAGCAGTGAAGAGGACCCATCCTACGAGCAGTACTTC
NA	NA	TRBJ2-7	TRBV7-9	CASSPSYEQYF	TGTGCCAGCAGCCCCTCCTACGAGCAGTACTTC
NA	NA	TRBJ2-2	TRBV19	CASSIRQVTGELFF	TGTGCCAGTAGTATTAGACAGGTCACCGGGGAGCTGTTTTTT
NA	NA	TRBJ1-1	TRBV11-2	CASSLVRGGTEAFF	TGTGCCAGCAGCTTAGTGCGGGGGGGGACTGAAGCTTTCTTT
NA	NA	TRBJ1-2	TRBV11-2	CASSLGTQNYGYTF	TGTGCCAGCAGCTTAGGGACTCAGAACTATGGCTACACCTTC
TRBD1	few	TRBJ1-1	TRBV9	CASSPGTGWTEAFF	TGTGCCAGCAGCCCAGGGACAGGGTGGACTGAAGCTTTCTTT
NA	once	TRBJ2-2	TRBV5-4	CASSGPRDHGELFF	TGTGCCAGCAGCGGACCTAGGGACCACGGGGAGCTGTTTTTT
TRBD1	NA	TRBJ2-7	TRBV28	CASSRTGVIYEQYF	TGTGCCAGCAGCAGGACAGGGGTCATCTACGAGCAGTACTTC
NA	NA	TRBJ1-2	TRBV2	CASSQYGYGYTF	TGTGCCAGCAGCCAGTACGGATATGGCTACACCTTC
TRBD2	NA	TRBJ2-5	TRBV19	CASSMGTSGRGETQYF	TGTGCCAGTAGTATGGGGACTAGCGGGAGGGGAGAGACCCAGTACTTC
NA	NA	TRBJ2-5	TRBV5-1	CASSLPKETQYF	TGCGCCAGCAGCTTACCTAAGGAGACCCAGTACTTC
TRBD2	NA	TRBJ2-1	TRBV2	CASSEQGGTYNEQFF	TGTGCCAGCAGTGAGCAGGGAGGGACCTACAATGAGCAGTTCTTC
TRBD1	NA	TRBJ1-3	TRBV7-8	CASRATGGPSSGNTIYF	TGTGCCAGCCGGGCGACAGGGGGGCCAAGCTCTGGAAACACCATATATTTT
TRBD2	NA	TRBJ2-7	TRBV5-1	CASSSQAGEGYEQYF	TGCGCCAGCAGCTCCCAAGCGGGAGAGGGCTACGAGCAGTACTTC
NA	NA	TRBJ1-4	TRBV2	CASKATNEKLFF	TGTGCCAGCAAAGCGACTAATGAAAAACTGTTTTTT
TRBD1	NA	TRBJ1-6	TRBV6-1	CASSGQGAYSPLHF	TGTGCCAGCAGTGGACAGGGGGCTTATTCACCCCTCCACTTT
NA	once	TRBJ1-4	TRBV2	CASSVGRVNEKLFF	TGTGCCAGCAGTGTGGGCAGGGTGAATGAAAAACTGTTTTTT
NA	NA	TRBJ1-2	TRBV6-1	CASRLTVGYGYTF	TGTGCCAGCAGACTTACGGTCGGTTATGGCTACACCTTC
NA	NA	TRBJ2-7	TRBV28	CASSIEGGRSGEQYF	TGTGCCAGCAGTATCGAAGGGGGGAGGTCGGGCGAGCAGTACTTC
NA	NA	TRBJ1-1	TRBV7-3	CASSSTGGLGARVYTEAFF	TGTGCCAGCAGCTCAACGGGAGGGCTAGGGGCGAGAGTGTACACTGAAGCTTTCTTT
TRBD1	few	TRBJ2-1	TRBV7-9	CASSSPGQGIDEQFF	TGTGCCAGCAGCTCACCGGGACAGGGGATAGATGAGCAGTTCTTC
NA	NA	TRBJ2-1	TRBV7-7	CASSLPHEQFF	TGTGCTAGCAGCTTACCCCATGAGCAGTTCTTC
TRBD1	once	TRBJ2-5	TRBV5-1	CASSYDRGGEQYF	TGCGCCAGCAGCTACGACAGGGGTGGTGAGCAGTACTTC
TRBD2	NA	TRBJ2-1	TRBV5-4	CASSSQLAGRSSYNEQFF	TGTGCCAGCAGCTCCCAACTAGCGGGTAGAAGCTCCTACAATGAGCAGTTCTTC
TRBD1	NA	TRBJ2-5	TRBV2	CASSNPGQGTETQYF	TGTGCCAGCAGCAATCCGGGACAGGGGACAGAGACCCAGTACTTC
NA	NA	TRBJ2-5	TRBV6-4	CAPERETQYF	TGTGCCCCCGAGAGGGAGACCCAGTACTTC
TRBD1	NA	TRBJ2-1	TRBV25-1	CASSETGVLDNEQFF	TGTGCCAGCAGTGAGACAGGGGTACTGGACAATGAGCAGTTCTTC
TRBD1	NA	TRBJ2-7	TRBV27	CASSWGTGFSYEQYF	TGTGCCAGCAGTTGGGGGACAGGGTTCTCCTACGAGCAGTACTTC
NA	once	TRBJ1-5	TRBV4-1	CASSQAVNQPQHF	TGCGCCAGCAGCCAAGCAGTGAATCAGCCCCAGCATTTT
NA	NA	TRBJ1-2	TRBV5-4	CASSLDGRGEGYTF	TGTGCCAGCAGCTTGGACGGCAGGGGTGAAGGCTACACCTTC
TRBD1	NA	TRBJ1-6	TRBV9	CASSGPGTGHSPLHF	TGTGCCAGCAGCGGCCCCGGGACAGGTCATTCACCCCTCCACTTT
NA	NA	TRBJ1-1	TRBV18	CASSASNTEAFF	TGTGCCAGCTCCGCTTCGAACACTGAAGCTTTCTTT
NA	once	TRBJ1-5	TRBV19	CASSIVSGFSNQPQHF	TGTGCCAGTAGTATAGTGAGTGGTTTTAGCAATCAGCCCCAGCATTTT
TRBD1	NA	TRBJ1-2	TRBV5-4	CASSGGQAPYGYTF	TGTGCCAGCAGCGGGGGACAGGCCCCCTATGGCTACACCTTC
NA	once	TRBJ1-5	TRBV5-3	CARSLEFSDQPQHF	TGTGCCAGAAGCTTGGAGTTCTCCGATCAGCCCCAGCATTTT
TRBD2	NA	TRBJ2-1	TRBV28	CASKGLAGNEQFF	TGTGCCAGCAAGGGACTAGCGGGAAATGAGCAGTTCTTC
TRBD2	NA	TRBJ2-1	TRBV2	CASSGLLTGGSYNEQFF	TGTGCCAGCAGTGGTCTTCTGACGGGGGGCTCCTACAATGAGCAGTTCTTC
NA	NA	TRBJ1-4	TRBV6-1	CASSELGGEKLFF	TGTGCCAGCAGTGAACTGGGAGGGGAAAAACTGTTTTTT
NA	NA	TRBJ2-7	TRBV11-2	CASTPDWRTPSHEQYF	TGTGCCAGCACCCCGGATTGGAGGACACCGTCGCACGAGCAGTACTTC
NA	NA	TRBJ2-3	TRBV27	CASSHGGRTDTQYF	TGTGCCAGCAGCCACGGAGGGCGCACAGATACGCAGTATTTT
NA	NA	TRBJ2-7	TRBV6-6	CASSYFGTRTYEQYF	TGTGCCAGCAGTTACTTTGGGACACGAACCTACGAGCAGTACTTC
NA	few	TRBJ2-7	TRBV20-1	CSASDTYEQYF	TGCAGTGCCTCGGACACCTACGAGCAGTACTTC
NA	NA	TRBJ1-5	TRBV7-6	CASSLKPIGQPQHF	TGTGCCAGCAGCTTAAAGCCTATAGGACAGCCCCAGCATTTT
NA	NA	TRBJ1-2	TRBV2	CASSSQGANYGYTF	TGTGCCAGCAGTTCCCAGGGAGCCAACTATGGCTACACCTTC
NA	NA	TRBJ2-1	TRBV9	CASSVGTGQYNEQFF	TGTGCCAGCAGCGTAGGAACAGGACAGTACAATGAGCAGTTCTTC
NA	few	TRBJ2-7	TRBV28	CASSPGQFNSYEQYF	TGTGCCAGCAGCCCCGGACAGTTCAACTCCTACGAGCAGTACTTC